A selection of T cell receptor beta chains follows, all from one sample in a study of CD8 T cells in ankylosing spondylitis. One entry per CDR3 protein, called by TCRdb with MiXCR from the 5' RACE reads. The table has under 250,000 distinct CDR3 sequences, under 35% seen once; the top ten hold about 4%. Sequencing was performed on blood, either unsorted or a sorted T cell fraction (not recorded which). The receptor source for this set is a male donor with ankylosing spondylitis or in good health (not recorded which). Both conserved end residues are part of each CDR3. The D gene is left open where the match is weak. Not every row has a clone size; where given, it reads once, few, many or a size class.

V	J	size	D	DNA	CDR3
TRBV6-5	TRBJ2-6	NA	NA	TGTGCCAGCAGTTACGACGGGCCATCTGGGGCCAACGTCCTGACTTTC	CASSYDGPSGANVLTF
TRBV6-5	TRBJ1-2	few	TRBD1	TGTGCCAGCAGTTTTGGGACAGTAGATGGCTACACCTTC	CASSFGTVDGYTF
TRBV12-3/TRBV12-4	TRBJ2-7	few	NA	TGTGCCAGCAGTTTAGGAGTTTATCCCAGGGGGGAGCGAGAGCAGTACTTC	CASSLGVYPRGEREQYF
TRBV12-3/TRBV12-4	TRBJ2-2	NA	TRBD2	TGTGCCAGCAGTTCCCGACTAGCGGGGAAATACACCGGGGAGCTGTTTTTT	CASSSRLAGKYTGELFF
TRBV11-2	TRBJ2-1	NA	TRBD2	TGTGCCAGCAGCTTAGGAGTCGGGACTAGTCTCTACAATGAGCAGTTCTTC	CASSLGVGTSLYNEQFF
TRBV20-1	TRBJ2-1	NA	NA	TGCAGTGCTAGATCGATTGGGGGGCCCTACAATGAGCAGTTCTTC	CSARSIGGPYNEQFF
TRBV3-1	TRBJ2-3	NA	NA	TGTGCCAGCAGCCAAGCGGGAGGCACAGATACGCAGTATTTT	CASSQAGGTDTQYF
TRBV6-1	TRBJ2-3	few	TRBD1	TGTGCCAGCAGCCCCCGGACAGGGATGGATACGCAGTATTTT	CASSPRTGMDTQYF
TRBV20-1	TRBJ2-2	NA	NA	TGCAGTGCTAGACAGCGGCACATGAACACCGGGGAGCTGTTTTTT	CSARQRHMNTGELFF
TRBV12-3/TRBV12-4	TRBJ2-3	few	TRBD2	TGTGCCAGCGAGCCTAGCGGGGTATCAGATACGCAGTATTTT	CASEPSGVSDTQYF
TRBV12-3/TRBV12-4	TRBJ2-2	NA	NA	TGTGCCAGCAGCGGGGAGGCCCTCGGGGACGGGGAGCTGTTTTTT	CASSGEALGDGELFF
TRBV9	TRBJ2-7	NA	NA	TGTGCCAGCAGCGTAGGCCTAGACTACGAGCAGCACTTC	CASSVGLDYEQHF
TRBV5-1	TRBJ2-1	few	NA	TGCGCCAGCAGCTTGGAGTGGTTGAACGATGAGCAGTTCTTC	CASSLEWLNDEQFF
TRBV20-1	TRBJ1-1	few	NA	TGCAGTGCGAGGCGGGTAATGACTGAAGCTTTCTTT	CSARRVMTEAFF
TRBV12-3/TRBV12-4	TRBJ2-1	few	NA	TGTGCCAGCAGCCCATCCGGCGGGGCTTACTACAATGAGCAGTTCTTC	CASSPSGGAYYNEQFF
TRBV2	TRBJ2-5	NA	NA	TGTGCCAGCAGTCCCCGAAAAGGAGAGACCCAGTACTTC	CASSPRKGETQYF
TRBV9	TRBJ2-2	few	NA	TGTGCCAGCAGCACCCACAGCAGCCGGGGCACCGGGGAGCTGTTTTTT	CASSTHSSRGTGELFF
TRBV5-1	TRBJ2-5	NA	NA	TGCGCCAGCAGCTTGGATCGATTGGGTCAGGAGACCCAGTACTTC	CASSLDRLGQETQYF
TRBV11-2	TRBJ2-7	NA	NA	TGTGCCAGCAGCCCCGGTGTCCACGAGCAGTACTTC	CASSPGVHEQYF
TRBV5-1	TRBJ2-5	few	NA	TGCGCCAGCAGCAGTAACAGGGAAGAGACCCAGTACTTC	CASSSNREETQYF
TRBV20-1	TRBJ2-7	NA	NA	TGCAGTGCCCAAGGTGGGTACATCTACGAGCAGTACTTC	CSAQGGYIYEQYF
TRBV10-1	TRBJ2-2	few	NA	TGCGCCAGCAGTGAGGATAGGACAGCGAACACCGGGGAGCTGTTTTTT	CASSEDRTANTGELFF
TRBV15	TRBJ2-5	few	TRBD2	TGTGCCACCAGCAGACTAGCGGGGGGGCAAGAGACCCAGTACTTC	CATSRLAGGQETQYF
TRBV7-9	TRBJ1-6	NA	NA	TGTGCCAGCAGCCCAGATAATTCACCCCTCCACTTT	CASSPDNSPLHF
TRBV20-1	TRBJ1-1	few	TRBD1	TGCAGTGCCGGGACAGGGTCTAACACTGAAGCTTTCTTT	CSAGTGSNTEAFF
TRBV12-3/TRBV12-4	TRBJ2-1	few	TRBD1	TGTGCCAGCAGTAAGCGACAGGGGGCATTGAACAATGAGCAGTTCTTC	CASSKRQGALNNEQFF
TRBV6-1	TRBJ1-2	few	NA	TGTGCCAGTGGGCCAGGGAGGGGCTATGGCTACACCTTC	CASGPGRGYGYTF
TRBV29-1	TRBJ2-1	many	NA	TGCAGCGTTGAAGGGGGCAGGACAGCCTACAATGAGCAGTTCTTC	CSVEGGRTAYNEQFF
TRBV9	TRBJ2-3	few	NA	TGTGCCAGCAGCGTAGGTGGGGGGCCTAGCACAGATACGCAGTATTTT	CASSVGGGPSTDTQYF
TRBV27	TRBJ2-7	many	NA	TGTGCCAGCGGCTACGAGCAGTACTTC	CASGYEQYF
TRBV18	TRBJ2-3	few	TRBD2	TGTGCCAGCTCACCACCGGGTAGCGGGGTAGCTAATACGCAGTATTTT	CASSPPGSGVANTQYF
TRBV12-3/TRBV12-4	TRBJ1-1	NA	NA	TGTGCCAGCAGCTACGAGGGGGGCACTGAAGCTTTCTTT	CASSYEGGTEAFF
TRBV30	TRBJ2-5	NA	TRBD1	TGTGCCTGGAGTGTAGGGGGCAGCCAAGAGACCCAGTACTTC	CAWSVGGSQETQYF
TRBV5-1	TRBJ2-1	NA	NA	TGCGCCAGCAGCTTGGTCGGGAGCCGGACGAACTACAATGAGCAGTTCTTC	CASSLVGSRTNYNEQFF
TRBV15	TRBJ2-5	NA	NA	TGTGCCACCAGCACAGGGGGGCTCCTAGCCGGGCAAGAGACCCAGTACTTC	CATSTGGLLAGQETQYF
TRBV20-1	TRBJ1-2	NA	NA	TGCAGTGCCCTAGGGGGGGTAGGCGGCTACCCCTTC	CSALGGVGGYPF
TRBV5-1	TRBJ2-7	few	TRBD1	TGCGCCAGCAATGAACAGGGGGGCACCTACGAGCAGTACTTC	CASNEQGGTYEQYF
TRBV28	TRBJ1-5	NA	NA	TGTGCCAGCAGTTTCCCCACCCAGGGGCAGCCCCAGCATTTT	CASSFPTQGQPQHF
TRBV29-1	TRBJ2-3	NA	NA	TGCAGCGTTGAAGCATTGACTAGACTTGATACGCAGTATTTT	CSVEALTRLDTQYF
TRBV29-1	TRBJ1-2	few	TRBD1	TGCAGCGTTGAACGACAGGGGACCTATGGCTACACCTTC	CSVERQGTYGYTF
TRBV5-1	TRBJ2-1	NA	TRBD2	TGCGCCAGCAGCTTTAGCGGGGGATACTACAATGAGCAGTTCTTC	CASSFSGGYYNEQFF
TRBV5-1	TRBJ2-5	NA	TRBD1	TGCGCCAGCAGCTTGGCCCCCACAGGGGGCGCGGAGACCCAGTACTTC	CASSLAPTGGAETQYF
TRBV6-1	TRBJ1-6	few	NA	TGTGCCAGCAGTGAAATCGGGGATCGCCAACCCCTCCACTTT	CASSEIGDRQPLHF
TRBV7-3	TRBJ1-1	NA	NA	TGTGCCAGCGGGGCTTACTCGAACACTGAAGCTTTCTTT	CASGAYSNTEAFF
TRBV20-1	TRBJ1-5	few	TRBD1	TGCAGTGCTAAGTGGGGGACAGGGAACAATCAGCCCCAGCATTTT	CSAKWGTGNNQPQHF
TRBV7-2	TRBJ2-7	NA	TRBD2	TGTGCCAGCAGCTTCGATGGGGAGGGGCCCTACGAGCAGTACTTC	CASSFDGEGPYEQYF
TRBV12-3/TRBV12-4	TRBJ1-2	NA	NA	TGTGCCAGCACCGAACAGGGATGGCGGGGCTACACCTTC	CASTEQGWRGYTF
TRBV12-3/TRBV12-4	TRBJ1-1	NA	TRBD1	TGTGCCAGCAGTTTAGTCTTACGACAGGGGAGATTGGGCACTGAAGCTTTCTTT	CASSLVLRQGRLGTEAFF
TRBV20-1	TRBJ1-5	NA	TRBD1	TGCAGTGCTGGGATCAGGGGGGATCCCCCCCAGCATTTT	CSAGIRGDPPQHF
TRBV20-1	TRBJ2-1	NA	TRBD2	TGCAGTGCTATAGCGGGGGTGATTTACAATGAGCAGTTCTTC	CSAIAGVIYNEQFF
TRBV9	TRBJ2-2	NA	TRBD2	TGTGCCAGCAGCGTAATCGGACTAGCAACCGGGGAGCTGTTTTTT	CASSVIGLATGELFF
TRBV10-3	TRBJ2-5	NA	TRBD1	TGTGCCATCAGTGAAGGTCCAGGGGGCTACCAAGAGACCCAGTACTTC	CAISEGPGGYQETQYF
TRBV3-1	TRBJ2-7	few	NA	TGTGCCAGCAGCCAAGTTAATGGCAGGGAGTACGAGCAGTACTTC	CASSQVNGREYEQYF